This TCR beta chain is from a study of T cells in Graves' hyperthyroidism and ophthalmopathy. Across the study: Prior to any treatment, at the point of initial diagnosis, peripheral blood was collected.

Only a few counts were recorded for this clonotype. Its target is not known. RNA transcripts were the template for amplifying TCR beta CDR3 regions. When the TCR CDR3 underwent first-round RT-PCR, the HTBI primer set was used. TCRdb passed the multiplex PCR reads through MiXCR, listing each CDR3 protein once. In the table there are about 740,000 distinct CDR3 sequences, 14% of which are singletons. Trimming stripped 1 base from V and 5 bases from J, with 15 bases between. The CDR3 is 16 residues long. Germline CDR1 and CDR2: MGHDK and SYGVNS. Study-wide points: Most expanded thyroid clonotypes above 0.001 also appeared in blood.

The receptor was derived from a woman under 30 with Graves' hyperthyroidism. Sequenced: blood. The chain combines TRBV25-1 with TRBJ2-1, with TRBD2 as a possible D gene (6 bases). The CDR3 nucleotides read TGTGCCAGCAGTGAATGGAGGGACCCCTCGAACAATGAGCAGTTCTTC. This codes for CASSEWRDPSNNEQFF.